The 28 T cell receptor beta chains below come from one sample, sequenced in a study of blood T cell repertoires in COVID-19. Assay: immunoSEQ multiplex PCR; the TCRdb copy retains only in-frame clones and omits some. The data contain about 230,000 clones, around 89% of them singletons. Sequenced input: PBMCs or T cells enriched from blood (not recorded which). The receptor source for this set is a woman aged 40 to 50 with acute COVID-19.

In its sample, this clone was seen once. V gene TRBV6-5 combines with J gene TRBJ2-2; D is perhaps TRBD1 (5 bases). Trimming removed 6 bases from V and 3 bases from J, with 14 bases in between. Per germline, CDR1 MNHEY and CDR2 SVGAGI. The CDR3 contains 15 residues. CDR3 amino acids: CASRKPGLDTGELFF. In DNA form, the CDR3 reads TGTGCCAGCAGAAAACCAGGGTTGGACACCGGGGAGCTGTTTTTT.

The chain couples TRBV5-6 to TRBJ1-5; D call uncertain. This CDR3 is built from 14 residues. The germline V and J ends were trimmed by 4 bases and 0 bases, with 8 bases remaining between them. Germline V gene sequence: CDR1 SGHDT, CDR2 YYEEEE. CDR3 in amino acids: CASSRRDSNQPQHF. DNA for the CDR3: TGTGCCAGCAGCCGACGGGATAGCAATCAGCCCCAGCATTTT. Full variable domain (missing parts from reference TRBV5-6 and TRBJ1-5): DAGVTQSPTHLIKTRGQQVTLRCSPKSGHDTVSWYQQALGQGPQFIFQYYEEEERQRGNFPDRFSGHQFPNYSSELNVNALLLGDSALYLCASSRRDSNQPQHFGDGTRLSIL.

The rearrangement uses TRBV18 and TRBJ1-6; 7 nucleotides agree with TRBD1. V shed 3 bases, J shed 9 bases, and the junction held 8 bases outside the gene matches. Germline lookup yields CDR1 KGHSH and CDR2 LQKENI. The CDR3 spans 15 residues. This CDR3 reads CASSPGTANSSPLHF. CDR3 bases: TGTGCCAGCTCACCGGGGACAGCGAATAGTTCACCCCTCCACTTT.

The table lists this clone with a count of one. This sequence joins TRBV19 and TRBJ1-4, with 9 bases matching TRBD1. There are 15 residues in the CDR3. J gave up 8 bases and V 3 bases, and 7 bases lay outside the gene matches. Germline CDR1 is LNHDA and CDR2 is SQIVND (reference sequence). For the CDR3, the DNA is TGTGCCAGTAGTATGAAACGGACAGGGGAGGAAAAACTGTTTTTT. Translated: CASSMKRTGEEKLFF.

This chain links TRBV5-1 with TRBJ2-3; 9 bases match TRBD2. The CDR3 spans 16 residues. Germline V CDR1 and CDR2: SGHRS, YFSETQ. Losses at the gene ends were 1 base for V and 4 bases for J; bases not matched to a gene: 7. This CDR3 is CASSLSGLAGPDTQYF. The CDR3 bases are TGCGCCAGCAGCTTGTCAGGTCTAGCGGGACCAGATACGCAGTATTTT.

Comment on this clone: One end of the junction is discordant with germline, which a read error may explain. The V call is TRBV7-9, the J call TRBJ2-7; 8 bases line up with TRBD1. This CDR3 has 13 amino acids. The germline gives CDR1 SEHNR, CDR2 FQNEAQ (reference sequence). CDR3 nucleotide sequence: TGTGCCAGCAGCCCCTCAGGTACCGGGACAGGTGTCTTC. Its protein product is CASSPSGTGTGVF.

About this clone itself: The junction departs from germline at one end; a sequencing error may be responsible. CDR3 nucleotides: TGCGCCAGCAGCCAAGGACTCCGGGATGCTAAACATTTT. Translation gives CASSQGLRDAKHF. The chain recombines TRBV4-3 with TRBJ2-3; D is perhaps TRBD2 (5 bases). The germline gives CDR1 LGHNA, CDR2 YSLEER. The CDR3 has 13 amino acids.

In its sample, this clone was seen a few times. The chain links TRBV11-3 to TRBJ2-1; D remains unclear. V lost 2 bases, J lost 5 bases, and 7 bases lay in between. The CDR3 runs to 13 residues. CDR1 is SGHNT and CDR2 is YENEEA in the germline V gene. CDR3 region: CASSLYRNNEQFF. CDR3 sequence (DNA): TGTGCCAGCAGCTTATATCGTAACAATGAGCAGTTCTTC.

The chain carries TRBV5-8 and TRBJ1-2, with 9 bases lining up with TRBD1. V shed 3 bases, J shed 3 bases, and the junction held 12 bases outside the gene matches. The CDR3 length is 17 residues. Germline lookup yields CDR1 SGHTS and CDR2 YDEGEE. The CDR3 DNA reads TGTGCCAGCAGCTGGGCTTTTTTTCGGACAGGGGACTATGGCTACACCTTC. This codes for CASSWAFFRTGDYGYTF.

Remarks on this clone: The same CDR3 is also encoded by other DNA sequences in this sample. The chain links TRBV9 to TRBJ2-3, with a tentative D call TRBD1 (5 bases). The CDR3 runs 13 residues. Per the germline V gene, CDR1 is SGDLS and CDR2 is YYNGEE. Deletions cut 1 base from V and 5 bases from J, with 8 bases between. The CDR3 loop is CASSVQGKDTQYF. The DNA for the CDR3 is TGTGCCAGCAGCGTACAGGGTAAAGATACGCAGTATTTT.

CDR3 sequence: CASSVPGTEKETQYF. In DNA, the CDR3 is TGTGCCAGCAGTGTACCCGGGACAGAAAAAGAGACCCAGTACTTC. The chain links TRBV2 to TRBJ2-5; 7 bases are shared with TRBD1. The CDR3 is 15 residues long. The V segment lost 4 bases and the J segment 3 bases; nucleotides outside the gene matches: 8. Germline CDR1 reads SNHLY; CDR2 reads FYNNEI.

The V gene is TRBV6-5, the J gene TRBJ1-1; 9 bases fit TRBD1. The CDR3 extends over 15 amino acids. Germline V gene sequence: CDR1 MNHEY, CDR2 SVGAGI. V shed 2 bases and J 4 bases; nucleotides not matched to a gene: 5. This CDR3 is CASSYGTGPTTEAFF. The DNA of the CDR3 is TGTGCCAGCAGTTACGGGACAGGGCCGACCACTGAAGCTTTCTTT.

This chain links TRBV5-1 with TRBJ2-5; 7 nucleotides line up with TRBD2. Per the germline V gene, CDR1 is SGHRS and CDR2 is YFSETQ. The CDR3 extends over 16 amino acids. V was pared by 0 bases and J by 0 bases, with 5 bases of the junction left unmatched. This CDR3 is CASSLGSSGNQETQYF. CDR3 nucleotide sequence: TGCGCCAGCAGCTTGGGTTCCAGCGGGAACCAAGAGACCCAGTACTTC.

The V gene is TRBV6-5, the J gene TRBJ1-1; 7 bases line up with TRBD1. Per the germline V gene, CDR1 is MNHEY and CDR2 is SVGAGI. The CDR3 runs to 14 residues. The ends lost 6 bases at V and 7 bases at J; junction bases unmatched: 11. CDR3 DNA sequence: TGTGCCAGCAGCAGAAGCGGGCAGGGGGGTGAAGCTTTCTTT. Residues: CASSRSGQGGEAFF.

This clone was counted once. V and J are TRBV7-9 and TRBJ1-4; 7 bases line up with TRBD1. V trimming: 5 bases; J trimming: 3 bases; junction bases outside the gene matches: 6. Germline CDR1 reads SEHNR; CDR2 reads FQNEAQ (reference sequence). The CDR3 runs to 15 residues. The DNA of the CDR3 is TGTGCCAGCAGCCGAGCGACAGGGCCTAATGAAAAACTGTTTTTT. It translates to CASSRATGPNEKLFF.

This rearrangement joins TRBV29-1 to TRBJ1-2, with 9 bases matching TRBD1. The CDR3 covers 13 residues. V was pared by 6 bases and J by 0 bases, with 2 bases of the junction left unmatched. CDR1 SQVTM and CDR2 ANQGSEA come from the germline V gene. This CDR3 is CSVGDRANYGYTF. The CDR3 coding sequence is TGCAGCGTCGGGGACAGGGCTAACTATGGCTACACCTTC.

The V gene is TRBV9, the J gene TRBJ1-2, with a tentative D call TRBD1 (6 bases). The germline V gene encodes CDR1 SGDLS and CDR2 YYNGEE. Trimming shortened V by 2 bases and J by 4 bases, and 9 bases separated the two germline ends. The CDR3 runs 13 residues. The CDR3 reads CASSVDSFYGYTF. CDR3 in DNA: TGTGCCAGCAGCGTGGACAGTTTCTATGGCTACACCTTC.

Remarks on this clone: One end of the junction is discordant with germline, which a read error may explain. This chain connects TRBV11-2 to TRBJ1-4; 7 bases align to TRBD1. CDR3 length equals 15 residues. Germline CDR1 is SGHAT and CDR2 is FQNNGV. The CDR3: CASSVDRATNEKLFF. CDR3 bases: TGTGCCAGCAGCGTAGACAGGGCAACTAATGAAAAACTGTTTTTT.

The rearrangement joins TRBV7-2 to TRBJ2-1; 11 nucleotides line up with TRBD2. Germline V gene lookup returns CDR1 SGHTA and CDR2 FQGNSA. With V trimmed by 8 bases and J by 6 bases, 12 bases remained unmatched. This CDR3 has 16 residues. The chain's CDR3 is CASQRGTGLAVNEQFF. DNA for the CDR3: TGTGCCAGCCAAAGGGGAACGGGACTAGCGGTCAATGAGCAGTTCTTC.

This clone was observed once. Other DNA sequences from this sample encode an identical CDR3 as well. The chain is built from TRBV18 and TRBJ1-2, with unresolved D. From germline, CDR1 is KGHSH and CDR2 LQKENI. V lost 3 bases and J lost 6, with 8 bases in between. The length of the CDR3 is 12 residues. This CDR3 reads CASSPTGDGYTF. The CDR3 DNA reads TGTGCCAGCTCACCGACTGGAGATGGCTACACCTTC.

The chain couples TRBV6-5 to TRBJ1-1; D is perhaps TRBD1 (5 bases). The V end lost 8 bases, the J end lost 0 bases, and 10 bases lay between the germline ends. The CDR3 spans 13 residues. The germline V gene has CDR1 MNHEY and CDR2 SVGAGI. In nucleotides, the CDR3 is TGTGCCAGCCTCAGGGTTATGAACACTGAAGCTTTCTTT. Protein sequence: CASLRVMNTEAFF.

This chain links TRBV18 with TRBJ2-1; 9 bases are a match to TRBD1. After removal of 0 bases from V and 9 bases from J, the junction contained 6 bases not matched to a gene. The CDR3 sequence is 15 residues long. CDR1 is KGHSH, CDR2 LQKENI, per germline. DNA for the CDR3: TGTGCCAGCTCACCACCGGGGGGACAGGGTGGTGAGCAGTTCTTC. Its protein product is CASSPPGGQGGEQFF.

The J gene is TRBJ1-1, the V gene TRBV23-1; 8 bases map to TRBD1. TRBV23-1 belongs to the ORF category, with a function that is uncertain. CDR3 length: 15 amino acids. The trim removed 1 base at V and 1 base at J, leaving 2 bases unmatched. CDR3 amino acids: CASSQWTGKNTEAFF. CDR3 in DNA: TGCGCCAGCAGTCAATGGACAGGGAAGAACACTGAAGCTTTCTTT.

J is TRBJ2-7 and V is TRBV25-1; TRBD2 is a possible D gene (5 bases). Per the germline V gene, CDR1 is MGHDK and CDR2 is SYGVNS. The CDR3 covers 16 residues. V was clipped by 4 bases and J by 1 base, with 17 bases between them. The CDR3 DNA reads as TGTGCCAGCAGTGGAGCAAGAGGGAGAAATTCCTACGAGCAGTACTTC. Its protein product is CASSGARGRNSYEQYF.

The chain links TRBV5-4 to TRBJ2-3; D perhaps matches TRBD2 (8 bases). This CDR3 comprises 16 residues. Germline V lookup: CDR1 SGHNT, CDR2 YYREEE (reference sequence). The ends were cut back, 4 bases at V and 5 bases at J, with 20 bases in the middle. This CDR3 is CASSPGGDRGIDTQYF. The CDR3 DNA reads TGTGCCAGCAGCCCGGGAGGGGACAGAGGTATAGATACGCAGTATTTT.

The chain uses TRBV24-1 and TRBJ2-7; 8 bases fit TRBD1. V lost 4 bases and J lost 3; bases outside the gene matches: 4. Germline CDR1 KGHDR, CDR2 SFDVKD. There are 14 residues in the CDR3. CDR3 bases: TGTGCCACCAGTGAAGTCAGGGGGCTCTACGAGCAGTACGTC. Translation: CATSEVRGLYEQYV.

The chain carries TRBV5-1 and TRBJ1-2; possibly TRBD1 for D (6 bases). CDR1 is SGHRS and CDR2 is YFSETQ in the germline V gene. Deletions cut 4 bases from V and 1 base from J, with 11 bases between. The CDR3 consists of 14 residues. CDR3 coding DNA: TGCGCCAGCAGCGTCAAACAGGGTAACTATGGCTACACCTTC. As protein: CASSVKQGNYGYTF.

The rearrangement joins TRBV19 to TRBJ2-1, with D tentatively TRBD1 (6 bases). V lost 7 bases, J lost 6 bases, and 16 bases lay in between. The CDR3 length is 14 residues. In germline, CDR1 is LNHDA, CDR2 SQIVND (reference sequence). The CDR3 coding sequence is TGTGCCAGTAATAAGGACAGAGGGTTCAATGAGCAGTTCTTC. Protein product: CASNKDRGFNEQFF.